These 26 T cell receptor beta chains were all obtained from the same sample, sequenced in a study of T cell repertoires in cytomegalovirus infection. TCRdb re-called the reads with MiXCR, one entry per CDR3 protein. This table has roughly 350,000 distinct CDR3 sequences, 34% appearing once. These TCRs are of unknown antigen specificity. The sample was cultured PBMCs, taken from culture after CMV antigen stimulation. The receptors were gathered from a human donor in good health (CMV status not recorded). Some clones in this sample may be carry-over from other donors' samples.

This clonotype is labeled medium-sized. The rearrangement joins TRBV7-2 to TRBJ2-3; D is unclear. The CDR3 is made up of 15 amino acids. The V gene's germline CDR1 is SGHTA and CDR2 FQGNSA. Deletions cut 1 base from V and 2 bases from J, with 10 bases between. The CDR3 DNA reads TGTGCCAGCAGCTTAGTGGCTAAAAACACAGATACGCAGTATTTT. This translates into CASSLVAKNTDTQYF. The complete variable domain, with remaining parts taken from reference TRBV7-2 and TRBJ2-3, reads GAGVSQSPSNKVTEKGKDVELRCDPISGHTALYWYRQSLGQGLEFLIYFQGNSAPDKSGLPSDRFSAERTGGSVSTLTIQRTQQEDSAVYLCASSLVAKNTDTQYFGPGTRLTVL.

This clonotype was detected a few times. The chain is built from TRBV27 and TRBJ1-1; TRBD1 is a possible D gene (5 bases). This CDR3 is built from 15 residues. Looked up from germline, CDR1 is MNHEY and CDR2 is SMNVEV (reference sequence). The V gene lost 2 bases and the J gene lost 0 bases, with 10 bases spanning the gap. The CDR3 is CASSLGPDMNTEAFF. The DNA of the CDR3 is TGTGCCAGCAGTTTAGGGCCGGACATGAACACTGAAGCTTTCTTT.

The chain recombines TRBV11-3 with TRBJ1-1, with TRBD1 matching 10 bases. After removal of 1 base from V and 5 bases from J, the junction contained 7 bases not matched to a gene. The CDR3 extends over 16 amino acids. The V gene's germline CDR1 is SGHNT and CDR2 YENEEA. The CDR3 here is CASSLVTGQGTTEAFF. The CDR3 DNA reads as TGTGCCAGCAGCTTAGTAACGGGACAGGGGACGACTGAAGCTTTCTTT.

This clonotype was observed a few times. This chain connects TRBV7-6 to TRBJ1-2; possibly TRBD1 for D (6 bases). From germline, CDR1 is SGHVS and CDR2 FNYEAQ. V lost 1 base, J lost 5 bases, and 17 bases lay in between. This CDR3 region has 16 residues. The CDR3 is CASSLGPATGTYGYTF. CDR3 coding DNA: TGTGCCAGCAGCTTAGGTCCGGCGACAGGAACGTATGGCTACACCTTC. Drawing the rest from reference TRBV7-6 and TRBJ1-2, the complete variable domain is GAGVSQSPRYKVTKRGQDVALRCDPISGHVSLYWYRQALGQGPEFLTYFNYEAQQDKSGLPNDRFSAERPEGSISTLTIQRTEQRDSAMYRCASSLGPATGTYGYTFGSGTRLTVV.

This clonotype was seen a few times. The gene calls are TRBV7-8 and TRBJ2-2; D not certain. V was cut by 5 bases and J by 2 bases, with 12 bases left in between. Germline CDR1 SGHVS, CDR2 FQNEAQ. The CDR3 spans 15 residues. This CDR3 reads CASSLRRANTGELFF. As DNA, the CDR3 is TGTGCCAGCAGCCTCCGACGGGCCAACACCGGGGAGCTGTTTTTT.

The J gene is TRBJ2-2, the V gene TRBV9; D is uncertain. Trimming stripped 0 bases from V and 4 bases from J, with 7 bases between. This CDR3 comprises 14 residues. The germline V gene encodes CDR1 SGDLS and CDR2 YYNGEE. CDR3 sequence: CASSVAWATGELFF. DNA of the CDR3: TGTGCCAGCAGCGTAGCGTGGGCCACCGGGGAGCTGTTTTTT.

This clonotype was detected once. The gene calls are TRBV10-3 and TRBJ2-1; 7 nucleotides match TRBD1. The CDR3 covers 15 residues. With 3 bases clipped from V and 10 bases from J, the junction kept 12 bases outside the gene matches. Germline V gene sequence: CDR1 ENHRY, CDR2 SYGVKD. This CDR3 is CAISERGREGLEQFF. The CDR3 DNA follows: TGTGCCATCAGTGAAAGGGGGCGAGAGGGTTTAGAGCAGTTCTTC.

The rearrangement links TRBV10-3 to TRBJ1-1; a weak D match, TRBD1 (5 bases). Trimming shortened V by 6 bases and J by 3 bases, and 11 bases separated the two germline ends. This CDR3 spans 13 amino acids. Germline V gene lookup returns CDR1 ENHRY and CDR2 SYGVKD. For the CDR3, the DNA is TGTGCCATCAGGCTCGACAGTGACACTGAAGCTTTCTTT. It specifies CAIRLDSDTEAFF.

The chain joins TRBV28 to TRBJ2-7; weak D call: TRBD2 (5 bases). The CDR3 extends over 12 amino acids. The germline V gene encodes CDR1 MDHEN and CDR2 SYDVKM. V lost 8 bases and J lost 3, with 11 bases in between. CDR3 DNA: TGTGCCAGCGAAGGACTTTTCTACGAGCAGTACTTC. Its protein is CASEGLFYEQYF.

This clonotype was counted only a few times. This chain links TRBV7-2 with TRBJ2-5; TRBD2 is a possible D gene (6 bases). Deletions cut 1 base from V and 2 bases from J, with 14 bases between. This CDR3 region has 16 residues. Germline V gene sequence: CDR1 SGHTA, CDR2 FQGNSA. CDR3 in DNA: TGTGCCAGCAGCTTAGGGTTATCGGGGGTGCAAGAGACCCAGTACTTC. The encoded protein is CASSLGLSGVQETQYF.

The genes are TRBV14 and TRBJ2-5; D gene unclear. This CDR3 contains 16 residues. V was shortened by 4 bases and J by 2 bases, with 17 bases between the two germline ends. Germline lookup yields CDR1 SGHDN and CDR2 FVKESK. The chain's CDR3 is CASSPLGKDGQETQYF. CDR3 sequence (DNA): TGTGCCAGCAGCCCCCTAGGAAAGGACGGGCAAGAGACCCAGTACTTC.

This chain connects TRBV5-1 to TRBJ2-1; 10 nucleotides align to TRBD2. CDR3 length: 15 amino acids. Germline V lookup: CDR1 SGHRS, CDR2 YFSETQ. The junction had 9 bases not matched to a gene; V was cut back by 4 bases and J by 8 bases. The CDR3: CASSPQAGGPHEQFF. The CDR3 DNA sequence: TGCGCCAGCAGCCCTCAAGCGGGAGGGCCCCATGAGCAGTTCTTC. Full variable domain (rest looked up from reference TRBV5-1 and TRBJ2-1): KAGVTQTPRYLIKTRGQQVTLSCSPISGHRSVSWYQQTPGQGLQFLFEYFSETQRNKGNFPGRFSGRQFSNSRSEMNVSTLELGDSALYLCASSPQAGGPHEQFFGPGTRLTVL.

In its sample, this clonotype was seen many times. The gene calls are TRBV7-2 and TRBJ2-4, with TRBD1 matching over 9 bases. From germline, CDR1 is SGHTA and CDR2 FQGNSA. This CDR3 is 15 amino acids long. J lost 6 bases, V lost 5 bases, and 8 bases had no gene match. The DNA for the CDR3 is TGTGCCAGCAGCCCCCGACAGGGGGGGTTAAACATTCAGTACTTC. Its translation: CASSPRQGGLNIQYF. The full variable domain, completed using reference TRBV7-2 and TRBJ2-4, is GAGVSQSPSNKVTEKGKDVELRCDPISGHTALYWYRQSLGQGLEFLIYFQGNSAPDKSGLPSDRFSAERTGGSVSTLTIQRTQQEDSAVYLCASSPRQGGLNIQYFGAGTRLSVL.

This clonotype was seen once. CDR3 in amino acids: CASSLRANGALHF. DNA of the CDR3: TGTGCCAGCAGTTTAAGGGCGAACGGGGCCCTCCACTTT. The chain carries TRBV12-3 or TRBV12-4 and TRBJ1-6; D remains ambiguous. This CDR3 is built from 13 residues. Trimming took 2 bases from V and 14 from J, leaving 13 bases between them.

This clonotype has only a few counts. V gene TRBV7-9 combines with J gene TRBJ2-5; possibly TRBD1 for D (5 bases). V gave up 5 bases and J gave up 2 bases, with 18 bases separating them. The CDR3 runs to 16 residues. Germline V gene lookup returns CDR1 SEHNR and CDR2 FQNEAQ (reference sequence). In nucleotides, the CDR3 is TGTGCCAGCAGCCCCACCAACGGTAGGGGTCAAGAGACCCAGTACTTC. Protein sequence: CASSPTNGRGQETQYF.

The J gene is TRBJ2-3, the V gene TRBV7-2; 7 bases line up with TRBD2. The CDR3 has 16 amino acids. The V and J ends lost 4 bases and 3 bases, in that order; junction bases with no gene match: 10. Germline CDR1 is SGHTA and CDR2 is FQGNSA. In DNA, the CDR3 is TGTGCCAGCAGCTATGGCGGGAGTAGAGATACAGATACGCAGTATTTT. This gives the protein CASSYGGSRDTDTQYF.

The rearrangement joins TRBV19 to TRBJ2-7; 9 bases agree with TRBD1. This CDR3 comprises 14 residues. From germline, CDR1 is LNHDA and CDR2 SQIVND (reference sequence). The trim removed 5 bases at V and 1 base at J, leaving 3 bases unmatched. CDR3 sequence reads: CASSFGTGSYEQYF. CDR3 nucleotides: TGTGCCAGTAGTTTCGGGACAGGGTCCTACGAGCAGTACTTC.

The table lists this clonotype with a few counts. J is TRBJ2-7 and V is TRBV7-2; TRBD1 is a possible D gene (5 bases). Germline values: CDR1 SGHTA, CDR2 FQGNSA. The CDR3 has 12 residues. Trimming cost V 3 bases and J 5 bases, with 8 bases left between them. CDR3 region: CASSFSGNEQYV. In DNA, the CDR3 is TGTGCCAGCAGCTTTTCAGGGAACGAGCAGTACGTC.

V is TRBV20-1 and J is TRBJ2-1; D gene unclear. Per the germline V gene, CDR1 is DFQATT and CDR2 is SNEGSKA (reference sequence). This CDR3 is built from 13 residues. V was clipped by 4 bases and J by 6 bases, with 13 bases between them. CDR3 sequence (DNA): TGCAGTGCTAACGGTGGCGGAATCAATGAGCAGTTCTTC. Its protein product is CSANGGGINEQFF.

V and J are TRBV27 and TRBJ2-7, with 11 bases matching TRBD2. The junction had 9 bases not matched to a gene; V was cut back by 4 bases and J by 7 bases. The CDR3 extends over 15 amino acids. In germline, CDR1 is MNHEY, CDR2 SMNVEV (reference sequence). The CDR3, as DNA: TGTGCCAGCAGTTCCTTACTAGCGGGAGCGGAAGAGCAGTACTTC. Translating gives CASSSLLAGAEEQYF.

This sequence joins TRBV7-9 and TRBJ2-1; maybe TRBD2 (6 bases). The V gene lost 2 bases and the J gene lost 6 bases, with 11 bases spanning the gap. Germline-derived CDR1 and CDR2 are SEHNR and FQNEAQ (reference sequence). This CDR3 region has 14 residues. The CDR3 reads CASSLSMGGNEQFF. Here the CDR3 DNA reads TGTGCCAGCAGCTTAAGTATGGGGGGCAATGAGCAGTTCTTC.

The CDR3 DNA sequence: TGTGCCAGCAGTTCGGGCCACTCAGCGGGAGGATCCTACAATGAGCAGTTCTTC. This gives the protein CASSSGHSAGGSYNEQFF. This rearrangement joins TRBV27 to TRBJ2-1; 9 bases line up with TRBD2. The junction had 11 bases not matched to a gene; V was cut back by 4 bases and J by 1 base. The CDR3 has 18 residues. Germline values: CDR1 MNHEY, CDR2 SMNVEV (reference sequence).

The chain couples TRBV12-3 or TRBV12-4 to TRBJ2-5; 8 nucleotides align to TRBD1. The CDR3 totals 15 residues. Losses at the gene ends were 5 bases for V and 4 bases for J; bases not matched to a gene: 9. The CDR3 reads CASSPRTGRRETQYF. CDR3 coding DNA: TGTGCCAGCAGTCCCCGGACAGGGCGACGAGAGACCCAGTACTTC.

This chain connects TRBV9 to TRBJ2-3, with a tentative D call TRBD2 (6 bases). V shed 4 bases and J shed 4 bases, with 25 bases lying between them. Germline V gene data show CDR1 as SGDLS and CDR2 as YYNGEE. The length of the CDR3 is 18 residues. CDR3 DNA: TGTGCCAGCAGCTATGAAAGACCGGGACTCCCCCGGCCAGATACGCAGTATTTT. The encoded protein is CASSYERPGLPRPDTQYF.

This clonotype was found a few times. This sequence joins TRBV6-8 and TRBJ1-5, with a weak D call TRBD1 (6 bases). Between the trimmed V and J ends, which lost 9 bases and 7 bases, there was a span of 25 bases. The CDR3 is 16 residues long. From germline, CDR1 is MNHGY and CDR2 SAAAGT. Here the CDR3 DNA reads TGTGCCAGGAAACGGAGACAGGCCCAACTGGGGCAGCCCCAGCATTTT. This gives the protein CARKRRQAQLGQPQHF.

This clonotype appeared once. The rearrangement joins TRBV11-2 to TRBJ1-1; TRBD1 agrees at 10 bases. CDR3 size: 16 residues. The germline gives CDR1 SGHAT, CDR2 FQNNGV. V dropped 5 bases and J dropped 6; count of bases not matched to a gene: 12. CDR3 sequence reads: CASSRTRDRGYPEAFF. CDR3 in DNA: TGTGCCAGCAGCCGGACGCGGGACAGGGGATACCCTGAAGCTTTCTTT.